This passage covers 2 T cell receptor beta chains from one sample sequenced in a study of T-cell reconstitution after alpha-beta-depleted transplantation in children. This sample's TCRbeta library carried unique molecular identifier barcodes. TCRdb called the PCR reads again in MiXCR, with one record for every CDR3 protein. The sample lists roughly 490,000 distinct CDR3 sequences; roughly 11% were seen once. Sample: PBMCs, mostly from graft donor cells, taken 180 days after TCRalphabeta/CD19-depleted stem cell transplant. The receptors originated from a female patient aged 2-9 years who had a stem cell transplant for aplastic anemia, so the T cells may come from the graft donor.

The rearrangement uses TRBV7-2 and TRBJ1-3; no clear D. The V end lost 6 bases, the J end lost 3 bases, and 3 bases lay between the germline ends. CDR3 length: 11 amino acids. The germline V gene has CDR1 SGHTA and CDR2 FQGNSA. The CDR3 coding sequence is TGTGCCAGCAGTGATGGAAACACCATATATTTT. This gives the protein CASSDGNTIYF.

This clonotype has a handful of counts. The chain recombines TRBV6-6 with TRBJ2-7; D gene uncertain. This CDR3 has 13 residues. CDR1 and CDR2 from the germline V gene are MNHNY and SVGAGI (reference sequence). V was trimmed by 2 bases and J by 4 bases, leaving 9 bases between them. CDR3 sequence reads: CASSYDRLYEQYV. The CDR3 DNA reads TGTGCCAGCAGTTACGATCGCCTTTACGAGCAGTACGTC.